This T cell receptor (beta chain) is drawn from a study of long-term antiretroviral therapy in people with HIV. Study in general: The oldest samples precede the 2015 immediate-ART recommendation by about a decade.

In regard to this clone: Its antigen remains unidentified.

Overall study findings and caveats: Within the repertoire, clones expanded before ART were dominant at all time points.

V lost 3 bases and J 10 bases, leaving 10 bases between the germline ends. From germline, CDR1 is SEHNR and CDR2 FQNEAQ (reference sequence). The CDR3 contains 12 residues. Survey-level resolution applied to immunoSEQ assay v3.0. Only in-frame clones appear in the TCRdb table, and some are missing; sequencing was by immunoSEQ multiplex PCR. Here the sample spans 25,000 to 30,000 clones, around four fifths being singletons. This clonotype originated in a man aged 50-59 years with HIV. This chain links TRBV7-9 with TRBJ2-1; TRBD2 is a possible D gene (5 bases). The starting material was unsorted PBMCs, obtained 2.9 years after starting antiretroviral therapy. CDR3 nucleotides: TGTGCCAGCAGCTTCTCGGGGTTCGAGCAGTTCTTC. It encodes CASSFSGFEQFF.